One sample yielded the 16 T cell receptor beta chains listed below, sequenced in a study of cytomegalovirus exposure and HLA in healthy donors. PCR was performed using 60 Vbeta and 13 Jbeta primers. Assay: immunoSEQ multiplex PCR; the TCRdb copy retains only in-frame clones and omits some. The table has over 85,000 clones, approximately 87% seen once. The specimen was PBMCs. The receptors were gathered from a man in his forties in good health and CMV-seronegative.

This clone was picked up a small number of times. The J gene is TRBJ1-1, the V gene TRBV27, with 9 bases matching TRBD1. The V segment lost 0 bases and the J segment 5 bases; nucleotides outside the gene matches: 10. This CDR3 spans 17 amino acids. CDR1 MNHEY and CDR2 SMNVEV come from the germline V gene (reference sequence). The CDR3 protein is CASSLSAATGGGTEAFF. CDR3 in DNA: TGTGCCAGCAGTTTATCTGCCGCGACAGGGGGTGGGACTGAAGCTTTCTTT.

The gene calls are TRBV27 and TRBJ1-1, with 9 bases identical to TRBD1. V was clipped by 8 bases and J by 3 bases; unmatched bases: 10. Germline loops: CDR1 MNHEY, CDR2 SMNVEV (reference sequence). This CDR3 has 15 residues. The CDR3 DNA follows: TGTGCCAGCTCCCGGGACAGGGATTGGGACACTGAAGCTTTCTTT. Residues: CASSRDRDWDTEAFF.

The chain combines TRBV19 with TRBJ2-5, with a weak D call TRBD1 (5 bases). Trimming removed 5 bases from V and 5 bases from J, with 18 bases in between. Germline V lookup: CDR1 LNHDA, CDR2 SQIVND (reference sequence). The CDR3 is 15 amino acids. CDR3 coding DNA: TGTGCCAGTAGTCCCACAGGCGCCCAGAGGGAGACCCAGTACTTC. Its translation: CASSPTGAQRETQYF.

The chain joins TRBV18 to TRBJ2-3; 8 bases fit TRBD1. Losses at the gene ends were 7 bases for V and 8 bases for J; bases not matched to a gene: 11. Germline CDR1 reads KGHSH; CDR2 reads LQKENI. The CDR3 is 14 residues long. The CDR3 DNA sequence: TGTGCCAGCTTACTAGGGACAGGTTCGGGTACGCAGTATTTT. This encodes CASLLGTGSGTQYF.

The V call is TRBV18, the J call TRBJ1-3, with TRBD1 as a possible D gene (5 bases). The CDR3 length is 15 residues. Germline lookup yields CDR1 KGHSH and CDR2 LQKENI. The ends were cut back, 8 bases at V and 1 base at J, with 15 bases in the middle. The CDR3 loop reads CASTTGGGSGNTIYF. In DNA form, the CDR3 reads TGTGCCAGCACTACGGGCGGGGGTTCTGGAAACACCATATATTTT. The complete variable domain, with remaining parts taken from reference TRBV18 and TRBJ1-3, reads NAGVMQNPRHLVRRRGQEARLRCSPMKGHSHVYWYRQLPEEGLKFMVYLQKENIIDESGMPKERFSAEFPKEGPSILRIQQVVRGDSAAYFCASTTGGGSGNTIYFGEGSWLTVV.

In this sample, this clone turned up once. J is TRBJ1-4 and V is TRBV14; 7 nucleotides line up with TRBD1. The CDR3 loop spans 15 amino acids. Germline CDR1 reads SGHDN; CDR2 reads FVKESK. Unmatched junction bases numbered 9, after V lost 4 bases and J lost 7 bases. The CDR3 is CASSPRQQGIEKLFF. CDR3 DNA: TGTGCCAGCAGCCCCCGCCAACAGGGGATTGAAAAACTGTTTTTT.

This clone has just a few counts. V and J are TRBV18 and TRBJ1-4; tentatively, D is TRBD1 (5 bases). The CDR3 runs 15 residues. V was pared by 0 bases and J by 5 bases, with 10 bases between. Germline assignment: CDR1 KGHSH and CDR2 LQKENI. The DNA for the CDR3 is TGTGCCAGCTCACCACCCGCAGGGAGGAATGAAAAACTGTTTTTT. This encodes CASSPPAGRNEKLFF.

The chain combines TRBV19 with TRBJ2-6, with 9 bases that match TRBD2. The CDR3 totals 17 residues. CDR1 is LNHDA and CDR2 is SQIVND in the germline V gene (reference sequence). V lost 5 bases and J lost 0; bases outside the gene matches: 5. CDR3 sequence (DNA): TGTGCCAGTAGTGATAGCGGGGGCTACTCTGGGGCCAACGTCCTGACTTTC. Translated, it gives CASSDSGGYSGANVLTF. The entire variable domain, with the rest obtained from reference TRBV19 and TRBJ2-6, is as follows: DGGITQSPKYLFRKEGQNVTLSCEQNLNHDAMYWYRQDPGQGLRLIYYSQIVNDFQKGDIAEGYSVSREKKESFPLTVTSAQKNPTAFYLCASSDSGGYSGANVLTFGAGSRLTVL.

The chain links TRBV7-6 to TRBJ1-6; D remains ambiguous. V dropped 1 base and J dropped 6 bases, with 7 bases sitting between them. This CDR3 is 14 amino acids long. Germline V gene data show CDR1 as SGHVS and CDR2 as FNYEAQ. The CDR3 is CASSLGNSNSPLHF. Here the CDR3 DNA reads TGTGCCAGCAGCTTAGGGAACAGTAATTCACCCCTCCACTTT.

For the CDR3, the DNA is TGTGCCAGCGTCCCGAGGCCACAGGGAAACACTGAAGCTTTCTTT. Protein product: CASVPRPQGNTEAFF. The chain links TRBV6-5 to TRBJ1-1; D might be TRBD1 (6 bases). V lost 8 bases and J 2 bases, leaving 18 bases between the germline ends. Germline CDR1 MNHEY, CDR2 SVGAGI. This CDR3 has 15 residues.

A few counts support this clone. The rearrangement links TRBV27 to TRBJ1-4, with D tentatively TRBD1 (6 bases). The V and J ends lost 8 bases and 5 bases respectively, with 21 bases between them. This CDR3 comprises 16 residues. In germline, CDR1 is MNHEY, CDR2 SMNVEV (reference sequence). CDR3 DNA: TGTGCCAGCCGTCGAGGGGGGGGGCGAGGAAATGAAAAACTGTTTTTT. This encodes CASRRGGGRGNEKLFF.

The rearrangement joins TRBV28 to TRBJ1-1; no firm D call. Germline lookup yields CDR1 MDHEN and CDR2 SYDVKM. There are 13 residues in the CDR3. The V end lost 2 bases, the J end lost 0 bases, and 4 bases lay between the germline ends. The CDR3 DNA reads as TGTGCCAGCAGTTTACCGGTGAACACTGAAGCTTTCTTT. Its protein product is CASSLPVNTEAFF.

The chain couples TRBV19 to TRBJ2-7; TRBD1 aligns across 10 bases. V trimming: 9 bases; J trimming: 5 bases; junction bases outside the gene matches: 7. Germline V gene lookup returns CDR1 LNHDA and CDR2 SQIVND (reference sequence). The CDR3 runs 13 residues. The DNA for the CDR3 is TGTGCCAGCTCGGACAGGGGGATCAACGAGCAGTACTTC. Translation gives CASSDRGINEQYF. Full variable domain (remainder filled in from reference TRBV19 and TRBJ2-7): DGGITQSPKYLFRKEGQNVTLSCEQNLNHDAMYWYRQDPGQGLRLIYYSQIVNDFQKGDIAEGYSVSREKKESFPLTVTSAQKNPTAFYLCASSDRGINEQYFGPGTRLTVT.

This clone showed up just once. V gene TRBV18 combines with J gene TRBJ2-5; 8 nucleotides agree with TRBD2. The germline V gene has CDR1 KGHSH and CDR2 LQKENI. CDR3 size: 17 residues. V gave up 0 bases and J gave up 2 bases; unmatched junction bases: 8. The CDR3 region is CASSPPAAGGKQETQYF. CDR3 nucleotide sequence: TGTGCCAGCTCACCACCGGCTGCGGGGGGAAAACAAGAGACCCAGTACTTC.

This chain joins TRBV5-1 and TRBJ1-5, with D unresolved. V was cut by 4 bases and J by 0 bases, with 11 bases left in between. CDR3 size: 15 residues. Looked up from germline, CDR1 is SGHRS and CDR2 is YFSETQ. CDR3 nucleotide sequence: TGCGCCAGCAGCCCAACAGAGTTTAGCAATCAGCCCCAGCATTTT. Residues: CASSPTEFSNQPQHF.

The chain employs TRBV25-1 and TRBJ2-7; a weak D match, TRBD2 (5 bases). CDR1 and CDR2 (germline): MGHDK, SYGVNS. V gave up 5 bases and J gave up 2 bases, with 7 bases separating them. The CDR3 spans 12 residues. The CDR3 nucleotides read TGTGCCAGCAGTCTAGCACCCTACGAGCAGTACTTC. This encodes CASSLAPYEQYF.